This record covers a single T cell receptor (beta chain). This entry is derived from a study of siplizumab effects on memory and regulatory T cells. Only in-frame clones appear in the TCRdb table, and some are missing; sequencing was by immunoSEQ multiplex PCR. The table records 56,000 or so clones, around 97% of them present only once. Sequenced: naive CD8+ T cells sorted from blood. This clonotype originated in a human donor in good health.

The CDR3 is CASSLGGNEKLFF. The CDR3 DNA reads TGTGCCAGCAGCCTCGGTGGAAATGAAAAACTGTTTTTT. V and J are TRBV9 and TRBJ1-4; no reliable D call. This CDR3 spans 13 amino acids. The germline V and J ends were trimmed by 4 bases and 5 bases, with 9 bases remaining between them. The V gene's germline CDR1 is SGDLS and CDR2 YYNGEE.